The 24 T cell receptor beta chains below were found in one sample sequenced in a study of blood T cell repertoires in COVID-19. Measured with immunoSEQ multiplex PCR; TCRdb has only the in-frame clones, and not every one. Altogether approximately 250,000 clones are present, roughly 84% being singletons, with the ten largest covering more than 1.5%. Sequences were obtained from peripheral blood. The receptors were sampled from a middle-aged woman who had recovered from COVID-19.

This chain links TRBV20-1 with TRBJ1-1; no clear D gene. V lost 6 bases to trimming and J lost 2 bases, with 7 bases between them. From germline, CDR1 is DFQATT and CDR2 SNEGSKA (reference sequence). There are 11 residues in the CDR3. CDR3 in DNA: TGCAGTGCAACTCCTAACACTGAAGCTTTCTTT. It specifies CSATPNTEAFF.

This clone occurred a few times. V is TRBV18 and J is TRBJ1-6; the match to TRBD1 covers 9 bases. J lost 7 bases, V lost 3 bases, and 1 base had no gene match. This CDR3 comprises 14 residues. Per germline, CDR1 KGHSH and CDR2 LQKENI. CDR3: CASSPGQGNSPLHF. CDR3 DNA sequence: TGTGCCAGCTCACCGGGACAGGGCAATTCACCCCTCCACTTT.

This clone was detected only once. The CDR3 DNA reads as TGTGCCAGCAGTTACTCGCGACAGGGTCCCTATGGCTACACCTTC. As protein: CASSYSRQGPYGYTF. The chain combines TRBV6-5 with TRBJ1-2; 7 bases agree with TRBD1. V was clipped by 0 bases and J by 4 bases; unmatched bases: 5. The CDR3 runs 15 residues. The germline CDR1 and CDR2 sequences are MNHEY and SVGAGI.

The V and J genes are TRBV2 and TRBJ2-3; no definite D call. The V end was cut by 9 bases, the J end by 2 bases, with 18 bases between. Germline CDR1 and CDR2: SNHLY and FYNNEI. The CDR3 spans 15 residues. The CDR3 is CARVLQPSSTDTQYF. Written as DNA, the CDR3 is TGTGCCAGGGTATTACAGCCATCCTCCACAGATACGCAGTATTTT.

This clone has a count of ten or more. CDR3 coding DNA: TGTGCCAGCAGCCAGGGACAGAAGCTCTACGAGCAGTACTTC. It specifies CASSQGQKLYEQYF. The chain combines TRBV3-1 (or the pseudogene TRBV3-2) with TRBJ2-7, with 7 positions matching TRBD1. CDR1 is LGHDT, CDR2 YNNKEL, per germline (reference sequence). The CDR3 spans 14 residues. V lost 3 bases to trimming and J lost 3 bases; unmatched junction nucleotides: 5.

CDR3 coding DNA: TGTGCCACCAGTGAGCGCAGGGGTAGCGGCTACACCTTC. Its translation: CATSERRGSGYTF. V usage is TRBV24-1 and J usage is TRBJ1-2; D is possibly TRBD1 (6 bases). The CDR3 has 13 residues. Germline CDR1 and CDR2: KGHDR and SFDVKD. V lost 4 bases and J 8 bases, leaving 13 bases between the germline ends.

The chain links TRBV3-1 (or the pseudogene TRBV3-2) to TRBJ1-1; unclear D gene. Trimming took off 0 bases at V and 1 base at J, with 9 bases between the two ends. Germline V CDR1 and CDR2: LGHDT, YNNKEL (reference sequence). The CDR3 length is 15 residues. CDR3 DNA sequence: TGTGCCAGCAGCCAAGATCGTTCGTGGAACACTGAAGCTTTCTTT. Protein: CASSQDRSWNTEAFF.

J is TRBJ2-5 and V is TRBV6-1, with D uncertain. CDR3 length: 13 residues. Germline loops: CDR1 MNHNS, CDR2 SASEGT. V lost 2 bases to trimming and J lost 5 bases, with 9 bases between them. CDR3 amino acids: CASSESSWETQYF. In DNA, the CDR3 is TGTGCCAGCAGTGAATCTAGTTGGGAGACCCAGTACTTC.

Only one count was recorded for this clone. The CDR3 here is CAIRGQAGGELFF. The CDR3 DNA sequence: TGTGCCATCAGGGGACAGGCGGGCGGGGAGCTGTTTTTT. The V call is TRBV10-3, the J call TRBJ2-2; 8 bases map to TRBD1. V was pared by 6 bases and J by 7 bases, with 4 bases of the junction left unmatched. This CDR3 region has 13 residues. Germline V gene data show CDR1 as ENHRY and CDR2 as SYGVKD.

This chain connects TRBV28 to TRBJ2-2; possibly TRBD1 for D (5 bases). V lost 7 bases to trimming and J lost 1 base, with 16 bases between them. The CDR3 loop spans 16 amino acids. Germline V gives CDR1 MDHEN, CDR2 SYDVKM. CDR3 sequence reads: CASNPLGRENTGELFF. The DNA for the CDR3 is TGTGCCAGCAACCCTTTGGGCAGGGAGAACACCGGGGAGCTGTTTTTT.

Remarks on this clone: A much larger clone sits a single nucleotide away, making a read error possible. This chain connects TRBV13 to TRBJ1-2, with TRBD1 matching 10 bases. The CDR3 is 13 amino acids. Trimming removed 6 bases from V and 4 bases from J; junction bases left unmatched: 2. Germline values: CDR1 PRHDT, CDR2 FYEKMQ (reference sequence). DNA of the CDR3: TGTGCCAGCAGTCGGACAGGGGGCTATGGCTACACCTTC. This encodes CASSRTGGYGYTF.

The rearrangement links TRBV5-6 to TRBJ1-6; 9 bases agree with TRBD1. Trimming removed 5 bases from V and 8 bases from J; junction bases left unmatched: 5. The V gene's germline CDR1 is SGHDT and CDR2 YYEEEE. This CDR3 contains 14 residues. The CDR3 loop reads CASRSGTGYSPLHF. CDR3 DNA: TGTGCCAGCAGGTCCGGGACAGGGTATTCACCCCTCCACTTT.

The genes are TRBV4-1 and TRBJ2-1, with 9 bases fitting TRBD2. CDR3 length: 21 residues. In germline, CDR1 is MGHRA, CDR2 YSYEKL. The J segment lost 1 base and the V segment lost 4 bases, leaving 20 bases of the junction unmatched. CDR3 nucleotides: TGCGCCAGCAGCCGCCCAAGATGGGGCTTAGCGGGGGCTTCGTCCTACAATGAGCAGTTCTTC. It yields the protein CASSRPRWGLAGASSYNEQFF.

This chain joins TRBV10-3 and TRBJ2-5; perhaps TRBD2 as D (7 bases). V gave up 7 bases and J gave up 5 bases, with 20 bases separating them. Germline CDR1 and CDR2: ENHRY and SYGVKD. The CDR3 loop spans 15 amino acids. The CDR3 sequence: CAITGGAGVGETQYF. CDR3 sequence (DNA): TGTGCCATCACGGGGGGAGCAGGGGTTGGCGAGACCCAGTACTTC.

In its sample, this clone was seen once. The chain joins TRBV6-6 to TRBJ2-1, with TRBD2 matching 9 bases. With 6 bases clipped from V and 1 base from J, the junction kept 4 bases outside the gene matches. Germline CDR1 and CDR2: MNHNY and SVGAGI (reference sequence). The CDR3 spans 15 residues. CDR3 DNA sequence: TGTGCCAGCAGCCAGAGCGGGGGGTCCTACAATGAGCAGTTCTTC. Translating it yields CASSQSGGSYNEQFF.

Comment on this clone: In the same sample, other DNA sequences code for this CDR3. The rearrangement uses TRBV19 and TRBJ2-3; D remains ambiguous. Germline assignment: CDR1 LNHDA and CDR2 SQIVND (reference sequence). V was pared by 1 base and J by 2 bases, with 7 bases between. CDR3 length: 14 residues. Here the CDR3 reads CASSIGGFTDTQYF. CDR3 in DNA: TGTGCCAGTAGTATAGGCGGATTCACAGATACGCAGTATTTT.

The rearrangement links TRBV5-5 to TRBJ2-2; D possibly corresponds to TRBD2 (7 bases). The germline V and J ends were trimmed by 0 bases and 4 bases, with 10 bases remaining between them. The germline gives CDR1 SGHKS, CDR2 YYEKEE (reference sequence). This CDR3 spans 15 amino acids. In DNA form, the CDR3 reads TGTGCCAGCAGCTTGGCCGGGGGGCTCACCGGGGAGCTGTTTTTT. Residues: CASSLAGGLTGELFF.

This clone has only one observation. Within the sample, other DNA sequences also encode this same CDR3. DNA of the CDR3: TGCGCCAGCAGCTTGACTGTGAACACTGAAGCTTTCTTT. Encoded protein: CASSLTVNTEAFF. The chain joins TRBV5-1 to TRBJ1-1; D uncertain. The CDR3 runs to 13 residues. Trimming cost V 1 base and J 0 bases, with 4 bases left between them. CDR1 is SGHRS, CDR2 YFSETQ, per germline.

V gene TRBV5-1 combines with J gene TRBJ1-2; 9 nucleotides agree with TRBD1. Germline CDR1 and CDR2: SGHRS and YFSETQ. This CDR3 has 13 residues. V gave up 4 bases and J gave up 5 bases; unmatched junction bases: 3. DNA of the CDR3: TGCGCCAGCAGCGGAGGACAGGGGTATGGCTACACCTTC. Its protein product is CASSGGQGYGYTF. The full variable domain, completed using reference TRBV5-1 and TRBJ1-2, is KAGVTQTPRYLIKTRGQQVTLSCSPISGHRSVSWYQQTPGQGLQFLFEYFSETQRNKGNFPGRFSGRQFSNSRSEMNVSTLELGDSALYLCASSGGQGYGYTFGSGTRLTVV.

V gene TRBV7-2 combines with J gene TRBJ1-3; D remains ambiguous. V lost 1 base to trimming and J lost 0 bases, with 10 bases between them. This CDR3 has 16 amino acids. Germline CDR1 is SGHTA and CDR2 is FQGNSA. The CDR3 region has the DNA TGTGCCAGCAGCTTAGGGTCCGTCTACTCTGGAAACACCATATATTTT. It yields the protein CASSLGSVYSGNTIYF.

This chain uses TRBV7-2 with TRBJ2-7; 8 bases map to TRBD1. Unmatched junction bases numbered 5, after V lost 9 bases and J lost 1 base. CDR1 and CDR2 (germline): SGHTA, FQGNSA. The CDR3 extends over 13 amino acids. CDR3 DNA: TGTGCCAGTAGGGACAGGCGATCCTACGAGCAGTACTTC. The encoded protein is CASRDRRSYEQYF. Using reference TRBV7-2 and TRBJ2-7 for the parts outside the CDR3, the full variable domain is GAGVSQSPSNKVTEKGKDVELRCDPISGHTALYWYRQSLGQGLEFLIYFQGNSAPDKSGLPSDRFSAERTGGSVSTLTIQRTQQEDSAVYLCASRDRRSYEQYFGPGTRLTVT.

CDR3 DNA: TGTGCCAGCAGCTTCAGATCCAACACTGAAGCTTTCTTT. Translated, it gives CASSFRSNTEAFF. This chain links TRBV5-6 with TRBJ1-1, with D uncertain. The CDR3 has 13 residues. V was cut by 2 bases and J by 2 bases, with 7 bases left in between. The germline V gene encodes CDR1 SGHDT and CDR2 YYEEEE.

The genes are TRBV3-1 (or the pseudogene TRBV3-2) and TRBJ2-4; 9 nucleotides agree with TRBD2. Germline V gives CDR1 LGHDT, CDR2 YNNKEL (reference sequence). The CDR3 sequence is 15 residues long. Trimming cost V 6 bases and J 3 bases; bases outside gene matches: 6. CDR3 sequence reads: CASRPTAGGKNIQYF. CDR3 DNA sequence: TGTGCCAGCAGACCGACAGCGGGAGGCAAAAACATTCAGTACTTC.

The CDR3 coding sequence is TGTGCCAGCAGTTACCGGACAGGGGGCGGCACCGGGGAGCTGTTTTTT. This sequence encodes CASSYRTGGGTGELFF. The chain carries TRBV6-5 and TRBJ2-2; 11 bases match TRBD1. The CDR3 extends over 16 amino acids. Germline loops: CDR1 MNHEY, CDR2 SVGAGI. Trimming at V came to 2 bases and at J to 4 bases, leaving 3 bases not matched to a gene.